The clone carrying this TCR beta chain was seen only a few times. Its antigen remains unidentified. Donors underwent one heparinised blood draw, around 120 mL on average. Since all of the isolated RNA was reverse transcribed, expressed TCRB transcripts were what got sequenced. The data were produced by immunoSEQ multiplex PCR, yet TCRdb's version contains in-frame clones alone and is incomplete. The sample lists about 150,000 clones; roughly 11% were seen once. These data are taken from a study of beta chain features in type 1 diabetes. General study results and limits: The study found fewer insertions and more deletions at VDJ junctions in type 1 diabetes patients. Compared with healthy donors, patients appeared to share more similar naive, central memory and regulatory TCRB repertoires.

Trimming stripped 5 bases from V and 3 bases from J, with 10 bases between. Germline assignment: CDR1 SGHAT and CDR2 FQNNGV. There are 13 residues in the CDR3. The chain uses TRBV11-2 and TRBJ1-1, with D possibly being TRBD1 (5 bases). Sequencing was done on a sample of central memory CD4+ T cells from blood. This TCR came from a man aged 18 to 29 in good health. The CDR3 bases are TGTGCCAGCAGCCTTAAAGGGGACACTGAAGCTTTCTTT. Translated: CASSLKGDTEAFF.